This TCR beta chain was obtained from a study of OX40 agonist ivuxolimab in advanced cancers. Overall study: Prior anti-PD-1, anti-PD-L1 or anti-CTLA-4 therapy was allowed; about 39% had some. Three patients, one with hepatocellular carcinoma and two with cutaneous melanoma, responded partially.

Sequencing used immunoSEQ multiplex PCR; TCRdb keeps in-frame clones, though not all of them. The sample consists of 25,000 to 35,000 clones, about 80% of them appearing once. This clonotype originated in an adult with an advanced solid tumor such as melanoma, head and neck, liver or kidney cancer. The sequencing here drew on CD4+ or CD8+ T cells sorted from blood, taken in a trial of the OX40 agonist ivuxolimab.

The CDR3 DNA reads TGCGCCAGCAGTGACAGGGGGAACACCGGGGAGCTGTTTTTT. This gives the protein CASSDRGNTGELFF. V gene TRBV4-1 combines with J gene TRBJ2-2; 8 nucleotides match TRBD1. CDR3 length: 14 amino acids. Germline V lookup: CDR1 MGHRA, CDR2 YSYEKL. V gave up 6 bases and J gave up 1 base; unmatched junction bases: 1.